This T cell receptor beta chain was identified during a study of T cells in Graves' hyperthyroidism and ophthalmopathy. Broader study findings: The model forecast ophthalmopathy, anticipating it by a median approximately 7 months before onset.

Turning to this clonotype: Its cognate antigen is unknown.

Researchers took RNA transcripts and amplified the TCR beta CDR3 regions from them. RT-PCR in the first round (using the HTBI primer set) targeted the TCR CDR3. Via MiXCR, TCRdb re-called the multiplex PCR reads, giving one row per CDR3 protein. The table includes hundreds of thousands of distinct CDR3 sequences, about 12% detected once. The CDR3 loop spans 14 amino acids. Trimming stripped 0 bases from V and 6 bases from J, with 10 bases between. From germline, CDR1 is SGHNT and CDR2 YYREEE (reference sequence). This receptor was identified in a woman aged 18-29 years with Graves' hyperthyroidism. V and J are TRBV5-4 and TRBJ2-1; D is unresolved. Source material: blood. CDR3 sequence (DNA): TGTGCCAGCAGCTTGGGATTGGAAGTCAATGAGCAGTTCTTC. This gives the protein CASSLGLEVNEQFF. Complete variable domain (other parts from reference TRBV5-4 and TRBJ2-1): ETGVTQSPTHLIKTRGQQVTLRCSSQSGHNTVSWYQQALGQGPQFIFQYYREEENGRGNFPPRFSGLQFPNYSSELNVNALELDDSALYLCASSLGLEVNEQFFGPGTRLTVL.